Below are 17 T cell receptor beta chains sequenced from a single sample in a study of blood T cells in healthy people across ages. Combining a sample-barcoded 5' primer with a J-beta primer mix, a second PCR ran for about 6 to 12 cycles. TCRdb itself ran the 5' RACE reads through MiXCR, one entry per CDR3 protein. This sample has fewer than 2,000,000 distinct CDR3 sequences, with roughly two fifths found just once. The material sequenced was blood. The origin of the receptors is a human donor in good health.

This chain links TRBV7-2 with TRBJ1-2, with 7 bases identical to TRBD1. CDR3 length equals 14 residues. With V trimmed by 5 bases and J by 7 bases, 10 bases remained unmatched. Germline lookup yields CDR1 SGHTA and CDR2 FQGNSA. CDR3 bases: TGTGCCAGCAGCCTTACGACAGGGCCCCGTGGCTACACCTTC. Translating it yields CASSLTTGPRGYTF.

This chain's CDR3 is CASSLLAGVIQETQYF. CDR3 coding DNA: TGTGCCAGCAGCTTATTGGCGGGGGTGATTCAAGAGACCCAGTACTTC. J is TRBJ2-5 and V is TRBV7-2; 7 bases align to TRBD2. The CDR3 length is 16 residues. The V gene's germline CDR1 is SGHTA and CDR2 FQGNSA. With 2 bases clipped from V and 2 bases from J, the junction kept 8 bases outside the gene matches.

The chain couples TRBV3-1 to TRBJ1-1; D not certain. Trimming cost V 6 bases and J 1 base, with 18 bases left between them. This CDR3 region has 16 residues. Germline loops: CDR1 LGHDT, CDR2 YNNKEL (reference sequence). CDR3 loop: CASRHSYKGANTEAFF. CDR3 nucleotides: TGTGCCAGCAGACACAGTTACAAAGGAGCGAACACTGAAGCTTTCTTT.

The DNA of the CDR3 is TGTGCCAGCAGATTGGGGGGCAGCTATGGCTACACCTTC. Its translation is CASRLGGSYGYTF. This chain uses TRBV27 with TRBJ1-2; TRBD1 might be the D (6 bases). The germline V gene encodes CDR1 MNHEY and CDR2 SMNVEV (reference sequence). V was clipped by 6 bases and J by 4 bases, with 12 bases between them. The CDR3 runs 13 residues.

The J gene is TRBJ2-3, the V gene TRBV9; weak D call: TRBD2 (6 bases). V shed 2 bases and J shed 2 bases, with 9 bases lying between them. CDR3 length: 14 amino acids. CDR1 and CDR2 (germline): SGDLS, YYNGEE. CDR3 amino acids: CASSVGGYTDTQYF. The CDR3 nucleotides are TGTGCCAGCAGCGTTGGGGGGTACACAGATACGCAGTATTTT. Supplemented by reference TRBV9 and TRBJ2-3, the full variable domain reads DSGVTQTPKHLITATGQRVTLRCSPRSGDLSVYWYQQSLDQGLQFLIQYYNGEERAKGNILERFSAQQFPDLHSELNLSSLELGDSALYFCASSVGGYTDTQYFGPGTRLTVL.

The rearrangement links TRBV28 to TRBJ2-5; D is perhaps TRBD1 or TRBD2 (5 bases each). This CDR3 region has 14 residues. V was pared by 3 bases and J by 5 bases, with 13 bases between. Germline V gene lookup returns CDR1 MDHEN and CDR2 SYDVKM. The CDR3 sequence: CASSFDGALETQYF. The CDR3 DNA sequence: TGTGCCAGCAGTTTCGACGGGGCCCTGGAGACCCAGTACTTC.

The rearrangement links TRBV6-6 to TRBJ2-1; possibly TRBD1 for D (6 bases). V lost 6 bases and J 6 bases, leaving 15 bases between the germline ends. CDR1 and CDR2 (germline): MNHNY, SVGAGI (reference sequence). The CDR3 length is 14 residues. The CDR3 DNA follows: TGTGCCAGCAGCCGGACAGAAGCTCGCAATGAGCAGTTCTTC. It specifies CASSRTEARNEQFF.

The V and J genes are TRBV5-1 and TRBJ2-5; 7 bases line up with TRBD2. V lost 4 bases to trimming and J lost 3 bases; unmatched junction nucleotides: 9. Germline loops: CDR1 SGHRS, CDR2 YFSETQ. The CDR3 runs 15 residues. The chain's CDR3 is CASSLVGTNEETQYF. For the CDR3, the DNA is TGCGCCAGCAGCCTGGTCGGGACTAATGAAGAGACCCAGTACTTC.

In DNA, the CDR3 is TGCAGTGCTAGAGATGGCTCGCAGTTCTTC. It codes for CSARDGSQFF. This chain joins TRBV20-1 and TRBJ2-1; D ambiguous. Trimming removed 0 bases from V and 12 bases from J, with 6 bases in between. Germline-derived CDR1 and CDR2 are DFQATT and SNEGSKA (reference sequence). The CDR3 spans 10 residues.

J is TRBJ2-1 and V is TRBV29-1; 12 bases line up with TRBD1. The CDR3 length is 13 residues. Germline CDR1 SQVTM, CDR2 ANQGSEA. The V segment lost 4 bases and the J segment 9 bases; nucleotides outside the gene matches: 4. CDR3 in amino acids: CSVGGTGGREQFF. CDR3 DNA: TGCAGCGTTGGGGGGACAGGGGGCCGTGAGCAGTTCTTC.

J is TRBJ2-5 and V is TRBV5-1; tentative D call: TRBD2 (5 bases). Germline V lookup: CDR1 SGHRS, CDR2 YFSETQ. V lost 0 bases and J 3 bases, leaving 12 bases between the germline ends. The CDR3 consists of 15 residues. CDR3 bases: TGCGCCAGCAGCTTGGTAGCGCGCGTCGAAGAGACCCAGTACTTC. It translates to CASSLVARVEETQYF.

The chain combines TRBV29-1 with TRBJ2-6; D gene uncertain. Trimming shortened V by 7 bases and J by 0 bases, and 10 bases separated the two germline ends. The CDR3 is 14 amino acids. CDR1 and CDR2 from the germline V gene are SQVTM and ANQGSEA. The CDR3, as DNA: TGCAGCGGAATACTGAGCTCTGGGGCCAACGTCCTGACTTTC. It yields the protein CSGILSSGANVLTF.

The V and J genes are TRBV4-3 and TRBJ2-5; D gene uncertain. Germline V gene lookup returns CDR1 LGHNA and CDR2 YSLEER. V was cut by 3 bases and J by 2 bases, with 13 bases left in between. The CDR3 runs 15 residues. CDR3 residues: CASSHLTGPQETQYF. DNA of the CDR3: TGCGCCAGCAGCCATCTCACCGGGCCACAAGAGACCCAGTACTTC.

The J gene is TRBJ2-7, the V gene TRBV14, with TRBD2 identical over 13 bases. V trimming: 5 bases; J trimming: 4 bases; junction bases outside the gene matches: 8. Germline loops: CDR1 SGHDN, CDR2 FVKESK. The CDR3 is made up of 16 amino acids. The CDR3 here is CASSYQGLAGKYEQYF. The CDR3, as DNA: TGTGCCAGCAGCTACCAGGGACTAGCGGGGAAGTACGAGCAGTACTTC.

This clonotype was observed a few times. The chain combines TRBV7-9 with TRBJ2-7; TRBD1 agrees at 7 bases. Trimming at V came to 5 bases and at J to 1 base, leaving 11 bases not matched to a gene. The CDR3 covers 16 residues. Germline values: CDR1 SEHNR, CDR2 FQNEAQ (reference sequence). This chain's CDR3 is CASSEGTGALSYEQYF. As DNA, the CDR3 is TGTGCCAGCAGCGAAGGAACAGGGGCGTTATCCTACGAGCAGTACTTC. Filled out from reference TRBV7-9 and TRBJ2-7, the complete variable domain reads DTGVSQNPRHKITKRGQNVTFRCDPISEHNRLYWYRQTLGQGPEFLTYFQNEAQLEKSRLLSDRFSAERPKGSFSTLEIQRTEQGDSAMYLCASSEGTGALSYEQYFGPGTRLTVT.

The V gene is TRBV11-2, the J gene TRBJ2-1; 9 positions agree with TRBD1. Germline V gene data show CDR1 as SGHAT and CDR2 as FQNNGV. The V and J ends lost 2 bases and 7 bases, in that order; junction bases with no gene match: 9. The CDR3 has 16 amino acids. The CDR3, as DNA: TGTGCCAGCAGCTTATCCCAAGGACAGGGGTCGAATGAGCAGTTCTTC. It yields the protein CASSLSQGQGSNEQFF.

The V and J genes are TRBV6-4 and TRBJ2-2; D not resolved. Trimming removed 3 bases from V and 0 bases from J, with 5 bases in between. Germline V gives CDR1 MRHNA, CDR2 SNTAGT. There are 14 residues in the CDR3. The CDR3 spells CASSEIANTGELFF. As DNA, the CDR3 is TGTGCCAGCAGTGAAATTGCGAACACCGGGGAGCTGTTTTTT.